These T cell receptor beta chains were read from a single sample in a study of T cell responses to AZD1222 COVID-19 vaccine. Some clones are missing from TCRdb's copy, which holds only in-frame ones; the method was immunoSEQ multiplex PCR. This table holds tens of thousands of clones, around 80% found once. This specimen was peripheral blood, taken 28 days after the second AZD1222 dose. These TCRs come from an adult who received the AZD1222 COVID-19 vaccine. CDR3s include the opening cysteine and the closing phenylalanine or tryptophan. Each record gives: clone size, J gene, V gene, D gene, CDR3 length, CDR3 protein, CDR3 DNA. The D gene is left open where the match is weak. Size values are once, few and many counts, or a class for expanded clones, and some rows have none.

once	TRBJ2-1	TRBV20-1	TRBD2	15	CSASFLAGGFGEQFF	TGCAGTGCTAGTTTCCTAGCGGGAGGTTTTGGTGAGCAGTTCTTC
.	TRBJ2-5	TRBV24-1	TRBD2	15	CATTPSGTGQETQYF	TGTGCCACCACCCCTAGCGGGACTGGACAAGAGACCCAGTACTTC
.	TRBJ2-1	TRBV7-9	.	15	CASSLVERGAHEQFF	TGTGCCAGCAGCTTAGTCGAAAGGGGGGCTCATGAGCAGTTCTTC
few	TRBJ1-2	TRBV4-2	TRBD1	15	CASSQGTGAYYGYTF	TGTGCCAGCAGCCAAGGGACAGGTGCCTACTATGGCTACACCTTC
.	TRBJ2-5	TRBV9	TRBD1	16	CASSVGGQGAQETQYF	TGTGCCAGCAGCGTAGGGGGACAGGGGGCGCAAGAGACCCAGTACTTC
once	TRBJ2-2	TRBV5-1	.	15	CASESGSTVVGELFF	TGCGCCAGCGAGAGTGGCAGCACTGTCGTCGGGGAGCTGTTTTTT
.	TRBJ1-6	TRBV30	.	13	CAWSRGRNSPLHF	TGTGCCTGGAGTCGGGGGCGTAATTCACCCCTCCACTTT
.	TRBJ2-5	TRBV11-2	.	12	CASSLYQETQYF	TGTGCCAGCAGCTTGTACCAAGAGACCCAGTACTTC
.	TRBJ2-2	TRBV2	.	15	CASSEAGTLTGELFF	TGTGCCAGCAGTGAAGCCGGGACACTAACCGGGGAGCTGTTTTTT
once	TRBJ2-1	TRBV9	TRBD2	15	CASSVSAGGPHEQFF	TGTGCCAGCAGCGTATCTGCGGGAGGGCCTCATGAGCAGTTCTTC
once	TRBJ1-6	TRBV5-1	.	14	CASSLTDGNSPLHF	TGCGCCAGCAGCTTGACAGATGGAAATTCACCCCTCCACTTT
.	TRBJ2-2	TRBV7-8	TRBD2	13	CASSPLAGGELFF	TGTGCCAGCAGCCCTCTAGCGGGCGGGGAGCTGTTTTTT
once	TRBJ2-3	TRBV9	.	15	CASSVAFGSADTQYF	TGTGCCAGCAGCGTGGCCTTTGGGTCCGCAGATACGCAGTATTTT
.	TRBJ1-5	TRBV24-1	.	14	CATSDLDYNQPQHF	TGTGCCACCAGTGATTTGGACTACAATCAGCCCCAGCATTTT
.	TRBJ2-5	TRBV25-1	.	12	CATGHYQETQYF	TGTGCCACTGGGCACTATCAAGAGACCCAGTACTTC
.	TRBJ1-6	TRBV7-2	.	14	CASSHSGGNSPLHF	TGTGCCAGCAGCCACTCGGGGGGGAATTCACCCCTCCACTTT
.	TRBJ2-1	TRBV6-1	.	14	CASSELPRGAEQFF	TGTGCCAGCAGTGAACTCCCCCGGGGGGCTGAGCAGTTCTTC